This T cell receptor beta chain was found in a study of Graves' ophthalmopathy and Graves' hyperthyroidism. Excluded were patients with other autoimmune diseases, uncontrolled infections, pregnancy or lactation. It was on clinical symptoms, serum thyroxine, TRAb, thyroid ultrasound and orbital computed tomography that diagnosis relied. Germline CDR1 is SEHNR and CDR2 is FQNEAQ (reference sequence). V gave up 7 bases and J gave up 6 bases; unmatched junction bases: 9. CDR3 length equals 16 residues. Study results and caveats: Ophthalmopathy progression was predicted with 70% to 71% sensitivity and 72% to 75% specificity. Ophthalmopathy and stable hyperthyroidism were discriminated by a 13-signature model, with 85% to 90% sensitivity and around 81% specificity.

Note on this clonotype: Its antigen remains unknown.

The sequenced template was RNA, covering the TCR beta CDR3 region. The library came from an HTBI-primed first-round RT-PCR and a second-round multiplex PCR. TCRdb independently ran MiXCR on the multiplex PCR reads; one entry per CDR3 protein. Of roughly 1.1 million distinct CDR3 sequences in the sample, about two fifths were seen once. The chain combines TRBV7-9 with TRBJ2-2; 12 bases line up with TRBD2. This TCR was sampled from an adult man with Graves' hyperthyroidism. The specimen sequenced was peripheral blood or thyroid tissue (not recorded which). The CDR3 nucleotides read TGTGCCAGCAAACTAGCGGGAGGCCAGAGTCCCGGGGAGCTGTTTTTT. Translating it yields CASKLAGGQSPGELFF.